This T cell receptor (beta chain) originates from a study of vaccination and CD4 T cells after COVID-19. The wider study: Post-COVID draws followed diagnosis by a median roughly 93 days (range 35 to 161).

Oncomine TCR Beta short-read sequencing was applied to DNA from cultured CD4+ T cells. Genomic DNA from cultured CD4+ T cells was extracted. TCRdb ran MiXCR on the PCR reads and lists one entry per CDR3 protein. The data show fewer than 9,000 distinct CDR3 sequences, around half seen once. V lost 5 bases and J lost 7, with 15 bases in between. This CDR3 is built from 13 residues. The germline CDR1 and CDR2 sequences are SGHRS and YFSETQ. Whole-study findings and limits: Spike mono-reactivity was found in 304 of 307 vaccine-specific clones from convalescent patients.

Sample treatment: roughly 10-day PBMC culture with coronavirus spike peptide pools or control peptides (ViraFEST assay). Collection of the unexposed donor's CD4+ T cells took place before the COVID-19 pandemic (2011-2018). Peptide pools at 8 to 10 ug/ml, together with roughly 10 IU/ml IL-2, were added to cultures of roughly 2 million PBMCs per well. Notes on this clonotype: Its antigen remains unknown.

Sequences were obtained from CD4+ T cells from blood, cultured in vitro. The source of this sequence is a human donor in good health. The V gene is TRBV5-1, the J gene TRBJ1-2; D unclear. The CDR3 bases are TGCGCCAGCAGAGTGTCGGCGACGGTTGGCTACACCTTC. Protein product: CASRVSATVGYTF.